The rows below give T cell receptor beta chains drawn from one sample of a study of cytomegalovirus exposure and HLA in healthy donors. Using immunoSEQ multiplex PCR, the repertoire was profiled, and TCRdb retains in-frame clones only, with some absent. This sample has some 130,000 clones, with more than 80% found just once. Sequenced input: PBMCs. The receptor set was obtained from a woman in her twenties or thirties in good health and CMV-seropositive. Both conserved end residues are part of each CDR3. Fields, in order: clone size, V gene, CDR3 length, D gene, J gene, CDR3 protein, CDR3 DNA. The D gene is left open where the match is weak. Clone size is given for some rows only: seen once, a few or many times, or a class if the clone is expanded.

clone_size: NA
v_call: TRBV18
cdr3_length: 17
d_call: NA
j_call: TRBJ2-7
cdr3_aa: CASSPQRSGYTSYEQYF
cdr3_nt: TGTGCCAGCTCACCGCAACGGTCAGGGTATACCTCCTACGAGCAGTACTTC

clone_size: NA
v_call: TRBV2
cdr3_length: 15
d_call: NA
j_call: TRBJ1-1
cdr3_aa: CASSNLVRGGTEAFF
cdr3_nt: TGTGCCAGCAGTAACTTAGTTAGAGGGGGCACTGAAGCTTTCTTT

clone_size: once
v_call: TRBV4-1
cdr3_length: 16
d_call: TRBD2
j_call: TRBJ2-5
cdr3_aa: CASSQGRGLGQETQYF
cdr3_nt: TGCGCCAGCAGCCAAGGTCGGGGACTAGGCCAAGAGACCCAGTACTTC

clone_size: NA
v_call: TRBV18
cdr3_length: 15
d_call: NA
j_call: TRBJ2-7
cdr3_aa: CASSPPDGGPYEQYF
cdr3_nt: TGTGCCAGCTCACCACCGGACGGGGGGCCCTACGAGCAGTACTTC

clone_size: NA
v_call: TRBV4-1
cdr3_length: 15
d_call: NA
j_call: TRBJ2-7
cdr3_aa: CASKGAGRHSDEQYF
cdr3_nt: TGCGCCAGCAAAGGCGCAGGGCGGCACTCGGACGAGCAGTACTTC

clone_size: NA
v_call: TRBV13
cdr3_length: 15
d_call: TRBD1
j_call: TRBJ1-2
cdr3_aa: CASSLRDRVGYGYTF
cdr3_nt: TGTGCCAGCAGCTTAAGGGACAGGGTAGGATATGGCTACACCTTC

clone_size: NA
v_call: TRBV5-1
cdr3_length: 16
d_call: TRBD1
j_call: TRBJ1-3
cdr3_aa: CASSPATGDSGNTIYF
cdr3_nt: TGCGCCAGCAGCCCGGCGACAGGGGACTCTGGAAACACCATATATTTT

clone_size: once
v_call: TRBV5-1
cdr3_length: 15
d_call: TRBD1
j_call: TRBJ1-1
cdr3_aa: CASSFQGAENTEAFF
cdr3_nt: TGCGCCAGCAGCTTTCAGGGGGCTGAGAACACTGAAGCTTTCTTT

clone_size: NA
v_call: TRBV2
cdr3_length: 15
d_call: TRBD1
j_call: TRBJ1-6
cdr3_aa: CASTQDRGRNSPLHF
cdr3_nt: TGTGCCAGCACCCAGGACAGGGGGCGGAATTCACCCCTCCACTTT

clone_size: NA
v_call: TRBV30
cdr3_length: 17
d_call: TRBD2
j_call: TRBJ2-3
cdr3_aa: CAWSVSRASGSPDTQYF
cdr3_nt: TGTGCCTGGAGTGTGAGCCGGGCTAGCGGGAGCCCAGATACGCAGTATTTT

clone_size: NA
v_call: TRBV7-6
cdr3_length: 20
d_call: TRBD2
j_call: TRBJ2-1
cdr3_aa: CASSSDPGLAGEGSYNEQFF
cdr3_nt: TGTGCCAGCAGCTCAGACCCGGGACTAGCGGGAGAGGGCTCCTACAATGAGCAGTTCTTC

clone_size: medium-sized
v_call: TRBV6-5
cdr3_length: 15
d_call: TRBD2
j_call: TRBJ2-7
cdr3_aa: CASSQTSGSSYEQYF
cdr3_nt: TGTGCCAGCAGCCAGACTAGCGGGAGCTCCTACGAGCAGTACTTC

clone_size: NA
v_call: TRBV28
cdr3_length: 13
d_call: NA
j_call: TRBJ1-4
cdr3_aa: CASDTVANEKLFF
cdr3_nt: TGTGCCAGCGATACAGTGGCGAATGAAAAACTGTTTTTT

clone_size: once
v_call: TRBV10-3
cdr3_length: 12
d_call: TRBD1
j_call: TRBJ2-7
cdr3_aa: CAIRGQEYEQYF
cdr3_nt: TGTGCCATCAGGGGACAGGAATACGAGCAGTACTTC

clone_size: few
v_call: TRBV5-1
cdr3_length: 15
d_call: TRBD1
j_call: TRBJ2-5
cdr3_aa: CASRGQEFVSETQYF
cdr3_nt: TGCGCCAGCAGGGGACAGGAGTTCGTGTCGGAGACCCAGTACTTC

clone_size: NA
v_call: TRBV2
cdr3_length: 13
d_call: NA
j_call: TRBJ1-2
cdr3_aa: CASSEGGFFGYTF
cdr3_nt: TGTGCCAGCAGTGAGGGCGGGTTCTTTGGCTACACCTTC

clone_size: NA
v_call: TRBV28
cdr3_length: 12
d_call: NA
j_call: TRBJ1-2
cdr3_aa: CASSFRGDGYTF
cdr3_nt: TGTGCCAGCAGTTTCAGGGGTGATGGCTACACCTTC

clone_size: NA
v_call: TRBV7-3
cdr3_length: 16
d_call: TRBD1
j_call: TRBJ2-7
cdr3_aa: CASSSSGTGFWNEQYF
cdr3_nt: TGTGCCAGCAGCTCCAGCGGGACAGGGTTCTGGAACGAGCAGTACTTC

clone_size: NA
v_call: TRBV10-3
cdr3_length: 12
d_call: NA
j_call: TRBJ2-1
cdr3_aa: CAIRGTYNEQFF
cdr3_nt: TGTGCCATCAGAGGGACTTACAATGAGCAGTTCTTC

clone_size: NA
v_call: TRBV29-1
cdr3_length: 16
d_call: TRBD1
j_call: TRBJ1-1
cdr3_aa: CSVEEVQRTGRAEAFF
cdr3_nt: TGCAGCGTTGAAGAAGTTCAAAGGACAGGGAGGGCTGAAGCTTTCTTT

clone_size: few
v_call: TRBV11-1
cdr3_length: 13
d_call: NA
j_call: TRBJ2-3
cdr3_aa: CASSSTQGDTQYF
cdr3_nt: TGTGCCAGCAGCTCAACCCAGGGGGATACGCAGTATTTT

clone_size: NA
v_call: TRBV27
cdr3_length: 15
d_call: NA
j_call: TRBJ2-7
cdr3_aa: CASSPGLALTYEQYF
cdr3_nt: TGTGCCAGCAGCCCGGGACTCGCCCTTACCTACGAGCAGTACTTC

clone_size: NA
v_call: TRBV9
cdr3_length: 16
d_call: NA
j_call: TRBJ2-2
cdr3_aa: CASSVGGGLNTGELFF
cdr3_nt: TGTGCCAGCAGCGTAGGGGGAGGACTGAACACCGGGGAGCTGTTTTTT

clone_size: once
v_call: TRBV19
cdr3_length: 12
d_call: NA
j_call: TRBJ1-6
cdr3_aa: CASSIYSQPLHF
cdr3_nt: TGTGCCAGTAGTATATACAGCCAACCCCTCCACTTT

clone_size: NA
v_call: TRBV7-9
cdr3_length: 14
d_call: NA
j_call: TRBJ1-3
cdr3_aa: CASSLGAGGNTIYF
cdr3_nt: TGTGCCAGCAGCTTAGGGGCAGGGGGAAACACCATATATTTT

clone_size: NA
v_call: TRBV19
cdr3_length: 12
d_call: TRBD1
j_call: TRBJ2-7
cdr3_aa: CASSWTGTEQYF
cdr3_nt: TGTGCCAGTAGCTGGACAGGGACCGAGCAGTACTTC

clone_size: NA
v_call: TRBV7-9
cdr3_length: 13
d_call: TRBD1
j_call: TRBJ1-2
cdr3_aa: CASSFDRVGGYTF
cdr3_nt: TGTGCCAGCAGCTTTGACAGGGTTGGAGGCTACACCTTC

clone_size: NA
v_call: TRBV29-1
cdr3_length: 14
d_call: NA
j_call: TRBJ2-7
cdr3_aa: CSVISAWEDYEQYF
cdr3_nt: TGCAGCGTTATAAGTGCTTGGGAGGACTACGAGCAGTACTTC

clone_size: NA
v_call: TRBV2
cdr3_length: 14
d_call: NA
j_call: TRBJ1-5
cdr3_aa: CASWEGSSNQPQHF
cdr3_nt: TGTGCCAGCTGGGAGGGGAGTAGCAATCAGCCCCAGCATTTT

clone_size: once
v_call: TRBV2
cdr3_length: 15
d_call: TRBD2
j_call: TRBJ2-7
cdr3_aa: CASSVGRTSEYEQYF
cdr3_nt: TGTGCCAGCAGTGTCGGCCGGACTAGCGAGTACGAGCAGTACTTC

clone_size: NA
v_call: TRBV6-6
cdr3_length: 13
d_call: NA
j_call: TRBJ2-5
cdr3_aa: CASSYLVGETQYF
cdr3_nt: TGTGCCAGCAGTTACCTAGTGGGAGAGACCCAGTACTTC

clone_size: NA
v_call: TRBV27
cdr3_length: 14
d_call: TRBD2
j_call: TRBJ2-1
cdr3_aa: CASSPSGAHNEQFF
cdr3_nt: TGTGCCAGCAGCCCTAGCGGAGCTCACAATGAGCAGTTCTTC

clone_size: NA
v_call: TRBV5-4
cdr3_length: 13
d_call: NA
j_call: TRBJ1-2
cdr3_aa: CASSPRANYGYTF
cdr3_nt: TGTGCCAGCAGCCCCAGGGCTAACTATGGCTACACCTTC

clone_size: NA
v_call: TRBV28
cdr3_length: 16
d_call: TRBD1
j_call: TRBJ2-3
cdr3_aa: CASRTSGQGAGDTQYF
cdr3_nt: TGTGCCAGCAGGACTTCTGGACAGGGGGCGGGAGATACGCAGTATTTT

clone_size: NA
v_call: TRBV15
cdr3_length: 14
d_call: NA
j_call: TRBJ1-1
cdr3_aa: CATSTHREWTEAFF
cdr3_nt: TGTGCCACCAGCACCCACAGGGAGTGGACTGAAGCTTTCTTT

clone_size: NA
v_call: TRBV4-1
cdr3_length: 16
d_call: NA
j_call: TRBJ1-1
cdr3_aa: CASSQTPPWQNTEAFF
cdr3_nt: TGCGCCAGCAGCCAAACCCCCCCGTGGCAGAACACTGAAGCTTTCTTT

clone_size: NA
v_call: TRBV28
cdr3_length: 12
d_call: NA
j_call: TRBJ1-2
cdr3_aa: CASNRQGYGYTF
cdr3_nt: TGTGCCAGCAATCGGCAGGGCTATGGCTACACCTTC

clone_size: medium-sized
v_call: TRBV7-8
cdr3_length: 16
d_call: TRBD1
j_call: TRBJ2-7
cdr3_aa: CASSSSGTGFWNEQYF
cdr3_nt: TGTGCCAGCAGCTCCAGCGGGACAGGGTTCTGGAACGAGCAGTACTTC

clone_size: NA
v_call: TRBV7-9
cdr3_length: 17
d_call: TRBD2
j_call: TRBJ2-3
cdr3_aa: CSSRLASGAGGTDTQYF
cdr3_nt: TGTTCCAGCCGTTTGGCTAGCGGGGCGGGAGGCACAGATACGCAGTATTTT

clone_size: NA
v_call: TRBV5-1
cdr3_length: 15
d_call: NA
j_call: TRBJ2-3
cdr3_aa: CASSLGGDLTDTQYF
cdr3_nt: TGCGCCAGCAGCTTGGGGGGAGACCTCACAGATACGCAGTATTTT

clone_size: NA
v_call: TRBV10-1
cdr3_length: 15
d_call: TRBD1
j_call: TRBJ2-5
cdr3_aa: CASSRYRGVQETQYF
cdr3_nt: TGCGCCAGCAGCCGGTACAGGGGAGTTCAAGAGACCCAGTACTTC

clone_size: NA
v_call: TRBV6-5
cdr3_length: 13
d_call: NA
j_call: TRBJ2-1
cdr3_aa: CASSGWTSYEQFF
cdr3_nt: TGTGCCAGCAGTGGGTGGACTTCTTATGAGCAGTTCTTC

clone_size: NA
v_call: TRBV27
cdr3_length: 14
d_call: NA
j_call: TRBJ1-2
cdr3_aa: CASSFTGGDYGYTF
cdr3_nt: TGTGCCAGCAGTTTTACAGGCGGGGACTATGGCTACACCTTC

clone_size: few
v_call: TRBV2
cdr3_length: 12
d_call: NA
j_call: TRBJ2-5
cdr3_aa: CASTERVETQYF
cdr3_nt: TGTGCCAGCACCGAGCGGGTGGAGACCCAGTACTTC

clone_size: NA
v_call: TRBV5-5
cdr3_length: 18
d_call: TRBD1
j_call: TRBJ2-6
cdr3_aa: CASSTGQDTYSGANVLTF
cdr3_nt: TGTGCCAGCAGCACCGGACAGGACACCTACTCTGGGGCCAACGTCCTGACTTTC

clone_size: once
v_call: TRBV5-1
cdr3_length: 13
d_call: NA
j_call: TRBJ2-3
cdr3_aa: CASSLTGTDTQYF
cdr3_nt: TGCGCCAGCAGCTTGACTGGCACAGATACGCAGTATTTT

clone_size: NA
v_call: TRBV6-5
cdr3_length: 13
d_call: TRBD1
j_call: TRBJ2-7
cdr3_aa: CASSYSTGGEQYF
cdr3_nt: TGTGCCAGCAGTTACTCGACAGGGGGGGAGCAGTACTTC

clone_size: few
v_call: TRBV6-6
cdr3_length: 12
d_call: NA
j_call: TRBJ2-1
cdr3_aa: CASSSLSNEQFF
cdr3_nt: TGTGCCAGCAGTTCCCTTAGCAATGAGCAGTTCTTC